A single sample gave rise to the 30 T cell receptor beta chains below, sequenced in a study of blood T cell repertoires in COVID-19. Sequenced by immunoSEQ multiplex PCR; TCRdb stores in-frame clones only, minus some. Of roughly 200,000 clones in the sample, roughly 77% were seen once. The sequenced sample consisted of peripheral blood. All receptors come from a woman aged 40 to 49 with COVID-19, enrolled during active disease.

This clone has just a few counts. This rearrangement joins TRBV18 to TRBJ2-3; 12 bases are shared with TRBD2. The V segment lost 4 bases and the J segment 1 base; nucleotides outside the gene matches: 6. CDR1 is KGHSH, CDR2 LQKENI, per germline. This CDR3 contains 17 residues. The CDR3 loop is CASSLKTSGGRTDTQYF. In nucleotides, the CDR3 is TGTGCCAGCTCACTTAAGACTAGCGGGGGACGCACAGATACGCAGTATTTT. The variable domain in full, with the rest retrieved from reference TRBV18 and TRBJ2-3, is NAGVMQNPRHLVRRRGQEARLRCSPMKGHSHVYWYRQLPEEGLKFMVYLQKENIIDESGMPKERFSAEFPKEGPSILRIQQVVRGDSAAYFCASSLKTSGGRTDTQYFGPGTRLTVL.

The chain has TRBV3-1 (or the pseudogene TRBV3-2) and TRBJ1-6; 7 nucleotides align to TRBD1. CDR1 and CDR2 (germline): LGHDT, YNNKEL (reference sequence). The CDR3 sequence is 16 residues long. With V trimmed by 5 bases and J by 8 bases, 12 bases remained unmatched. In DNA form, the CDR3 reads TGTGCCAGCAGCTTCGGGGGGGGGACAGCCTATTCACCCCTCCACTTT. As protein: CASSFGGGTAYSPLHF.

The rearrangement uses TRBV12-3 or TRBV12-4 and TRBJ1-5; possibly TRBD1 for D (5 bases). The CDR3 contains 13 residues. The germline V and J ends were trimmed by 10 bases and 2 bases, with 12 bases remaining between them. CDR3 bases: TGTGCCACCGGGGGGACGGGCAATCAGCCCCAGCATTTT. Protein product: CATGGTGNQPQHF.

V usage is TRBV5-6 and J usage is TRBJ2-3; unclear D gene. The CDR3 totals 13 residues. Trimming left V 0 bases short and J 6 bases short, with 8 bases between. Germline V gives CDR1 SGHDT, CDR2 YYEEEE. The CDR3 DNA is TGTGCCAGCAGCTTGGTGTATGCGGATACGCAGTATTTT. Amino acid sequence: CASSLVYADTQYF.

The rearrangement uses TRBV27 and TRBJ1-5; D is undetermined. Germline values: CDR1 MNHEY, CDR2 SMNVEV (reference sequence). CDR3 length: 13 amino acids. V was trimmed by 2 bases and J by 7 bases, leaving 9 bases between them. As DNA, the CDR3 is TGTGCCAGCAGTTTAACGGGAAACCAGCCCCAGCATTTT. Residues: CASSLTGNQPQHF.

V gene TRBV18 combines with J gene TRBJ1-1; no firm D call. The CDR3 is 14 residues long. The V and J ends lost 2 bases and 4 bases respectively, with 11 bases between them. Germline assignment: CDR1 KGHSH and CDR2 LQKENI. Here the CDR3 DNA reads TGTGCCAGCTCACCAGAAGAAGGCGGCACTGAAGCTTTCTTT. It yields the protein CASSPEEGGTEAFF.

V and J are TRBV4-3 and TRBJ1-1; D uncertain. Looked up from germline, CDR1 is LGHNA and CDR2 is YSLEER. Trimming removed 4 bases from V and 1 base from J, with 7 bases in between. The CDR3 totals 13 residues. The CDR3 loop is CASSRVGNTEAFF. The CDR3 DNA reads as TGCGCCAGCAGCCGAGTTGGGAACACTGAAGCTTTCTTT.

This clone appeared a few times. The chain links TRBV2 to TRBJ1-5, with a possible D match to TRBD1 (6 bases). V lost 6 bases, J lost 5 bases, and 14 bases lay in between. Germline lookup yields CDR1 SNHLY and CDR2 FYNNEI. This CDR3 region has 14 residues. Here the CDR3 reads CASSGTYSDQPQHF. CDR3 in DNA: TGTGCCAGCAGCGGGACATACTCCGATCAGCCCCAGCATTTT.

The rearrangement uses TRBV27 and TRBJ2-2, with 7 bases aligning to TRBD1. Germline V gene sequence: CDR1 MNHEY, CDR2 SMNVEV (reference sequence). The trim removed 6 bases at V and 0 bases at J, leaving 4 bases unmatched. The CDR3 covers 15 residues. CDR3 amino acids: CASRGGSSNTGELFF. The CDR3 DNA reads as TGTGCCAGCAGAGGGGGCTCATCGAACACCGGGGAGCTGTTTTTT.

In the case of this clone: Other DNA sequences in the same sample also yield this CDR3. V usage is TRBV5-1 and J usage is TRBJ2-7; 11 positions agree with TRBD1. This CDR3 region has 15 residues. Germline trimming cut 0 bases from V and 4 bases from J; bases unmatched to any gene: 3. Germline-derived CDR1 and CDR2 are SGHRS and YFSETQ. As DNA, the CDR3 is TGCGCCAGCAGCTTGGTCGGACAGGGGGCATACGAGCAGTACTTC. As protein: CASSLVGQGAYEQYF.

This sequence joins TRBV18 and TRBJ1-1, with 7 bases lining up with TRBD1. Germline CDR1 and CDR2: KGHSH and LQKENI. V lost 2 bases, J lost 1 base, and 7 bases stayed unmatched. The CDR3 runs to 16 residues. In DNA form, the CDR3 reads TGTGCCAGCTCACCAGTGGCAGGGGGACAGAACACTGAAGCTTTCTTT. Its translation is CASSPVAGGQNTEAFF.

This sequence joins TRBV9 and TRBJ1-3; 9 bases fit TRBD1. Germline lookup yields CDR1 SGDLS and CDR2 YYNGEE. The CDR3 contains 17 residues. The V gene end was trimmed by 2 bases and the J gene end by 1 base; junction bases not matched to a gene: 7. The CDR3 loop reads CASSVGGQGASGNTIYF. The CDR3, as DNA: TGTGCCAGCAGCGTGGGGGGACAGGGAGCGTCTGGAAACACCATATATTTT.

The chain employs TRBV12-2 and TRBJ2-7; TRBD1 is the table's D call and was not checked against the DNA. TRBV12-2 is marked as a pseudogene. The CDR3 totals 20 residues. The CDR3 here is CASRLALDDRGFSDWYEQYF. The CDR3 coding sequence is TGTGCAAGTCGCTTAGCGCTGGATGACAGGGGGTTTTCCGATTGGTACGAGCAGTACTTC.

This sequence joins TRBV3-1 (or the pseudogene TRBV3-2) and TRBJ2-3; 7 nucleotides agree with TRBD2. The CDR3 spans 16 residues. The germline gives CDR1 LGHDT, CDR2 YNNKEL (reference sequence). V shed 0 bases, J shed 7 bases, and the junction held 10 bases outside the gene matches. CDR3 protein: CASSQDASGYRHTQYF. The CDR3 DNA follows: TGTGCCAGCAGCCAAGACGCTAGCGGTTACAGGCATACGCAGTATTTT.

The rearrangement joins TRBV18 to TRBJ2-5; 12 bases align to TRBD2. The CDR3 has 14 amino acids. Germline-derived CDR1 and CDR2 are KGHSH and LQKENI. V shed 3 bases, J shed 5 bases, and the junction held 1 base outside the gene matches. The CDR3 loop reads CASSPLAGGETQYF. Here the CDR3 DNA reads TGTGCCAGCTCACCGCTAGCGGGAGGGGAGACCCAGTACTTC.

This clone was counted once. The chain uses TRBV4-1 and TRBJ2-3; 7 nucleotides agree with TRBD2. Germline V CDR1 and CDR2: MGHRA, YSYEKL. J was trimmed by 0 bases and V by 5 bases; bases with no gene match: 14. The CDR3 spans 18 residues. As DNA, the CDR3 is TGCGCCAGCAGCGCGGTTGCAGGGCCTAGCGGAAGCACAGATACGCAGTATTTT. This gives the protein CASSAVAGPSGSTDTQYF.

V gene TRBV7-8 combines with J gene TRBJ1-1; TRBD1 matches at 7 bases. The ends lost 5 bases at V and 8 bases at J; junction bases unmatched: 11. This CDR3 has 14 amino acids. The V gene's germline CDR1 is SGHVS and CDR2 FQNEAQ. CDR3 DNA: TGTGCCAGCAGCCTCCCGGGACAGCCTTTAGAAGCTTTCTTT. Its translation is CASSLPGQPLEAFF. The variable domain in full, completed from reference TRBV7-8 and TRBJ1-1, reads GAGVSQSPRYKVAKRGQDVALRCDPISGHVSLFWYQQALGQGPEFLTYFQNEAQLDKSGLPSDRFFAERPEGSVSTLKIQRTQQEDSAVYLCASSLPGQPLEAFFGQGTRLTVV.

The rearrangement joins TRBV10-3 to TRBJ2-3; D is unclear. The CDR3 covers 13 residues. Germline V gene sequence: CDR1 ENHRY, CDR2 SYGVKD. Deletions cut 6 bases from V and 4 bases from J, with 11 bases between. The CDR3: CAIRNHEADTQYF. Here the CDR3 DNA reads TGTGCCATCAGGAACCATGAGGCAGATACGCAGTATTTT.

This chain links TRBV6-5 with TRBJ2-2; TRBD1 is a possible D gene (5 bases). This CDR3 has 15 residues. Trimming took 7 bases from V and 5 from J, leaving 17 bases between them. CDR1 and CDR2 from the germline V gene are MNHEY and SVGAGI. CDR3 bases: TGTGCCAGCAAGCCCCCAGGGATGGGGACCGGGGAGCTGTTTTTT. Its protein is CASKPPGMGTGELFF.

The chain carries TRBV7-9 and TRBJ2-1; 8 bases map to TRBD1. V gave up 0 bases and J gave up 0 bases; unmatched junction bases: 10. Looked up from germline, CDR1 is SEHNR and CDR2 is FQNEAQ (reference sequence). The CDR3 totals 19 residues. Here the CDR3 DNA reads TGTGCCAGCAGCTTAGCCCTTTTCAGACAGGGGCGCTCCTACAATGAGCAGTTCTTC. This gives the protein CASSLALFRQGRSYNEQFF.

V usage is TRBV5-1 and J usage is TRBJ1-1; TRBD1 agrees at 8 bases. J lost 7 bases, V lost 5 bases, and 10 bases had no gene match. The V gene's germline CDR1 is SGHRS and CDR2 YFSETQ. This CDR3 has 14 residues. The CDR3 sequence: CASSPRTGMFEAFF. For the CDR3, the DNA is TGCGCCAGCAGTCCTAGGACAGGGATGTTTGAAGCTTTCTTT.

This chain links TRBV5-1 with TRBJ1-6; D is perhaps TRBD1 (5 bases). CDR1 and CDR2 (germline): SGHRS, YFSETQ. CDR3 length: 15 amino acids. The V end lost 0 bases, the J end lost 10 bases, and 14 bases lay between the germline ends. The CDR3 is CASSLDRGDFSPLHF. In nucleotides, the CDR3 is TGCGCCAGCAGCTTGGATCGGGGGGATTTCTCACCCCTCCACTTT.

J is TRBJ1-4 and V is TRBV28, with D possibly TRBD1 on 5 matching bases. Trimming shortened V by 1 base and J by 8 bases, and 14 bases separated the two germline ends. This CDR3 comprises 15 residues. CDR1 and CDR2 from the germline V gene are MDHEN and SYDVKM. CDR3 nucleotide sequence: TGTGCCAGCAGTTTATTCCAGGGAGGGGACGAAAAACTGTTTTTT. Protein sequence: CASSLFQGGDEKLFF.

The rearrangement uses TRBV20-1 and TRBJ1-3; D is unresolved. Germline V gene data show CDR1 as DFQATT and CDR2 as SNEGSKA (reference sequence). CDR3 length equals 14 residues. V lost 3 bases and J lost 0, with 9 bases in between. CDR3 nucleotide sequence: TGCAGTGCTAGTTCGGTTGCCTCTGGAAACACCATATATTTT. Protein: CSASSVASGNTIYF.

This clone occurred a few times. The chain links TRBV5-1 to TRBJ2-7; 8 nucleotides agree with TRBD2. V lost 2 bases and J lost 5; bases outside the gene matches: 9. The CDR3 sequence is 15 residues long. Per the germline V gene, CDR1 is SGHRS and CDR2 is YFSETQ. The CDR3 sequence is CASSFRPSGLDEQYF. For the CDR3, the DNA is TGCGCCAGCAGCTTCCGGCCTAGCGGGCTTGACGAGCAGTACTTC.

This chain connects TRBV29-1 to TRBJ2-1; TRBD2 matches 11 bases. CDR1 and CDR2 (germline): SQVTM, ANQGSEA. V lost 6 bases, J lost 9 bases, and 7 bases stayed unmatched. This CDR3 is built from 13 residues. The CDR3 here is CSVGTSGGLEQFF. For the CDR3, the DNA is TGCAGCGTCGGGACTAGCGGTGGTCTTGAGCAGTTCTTC.

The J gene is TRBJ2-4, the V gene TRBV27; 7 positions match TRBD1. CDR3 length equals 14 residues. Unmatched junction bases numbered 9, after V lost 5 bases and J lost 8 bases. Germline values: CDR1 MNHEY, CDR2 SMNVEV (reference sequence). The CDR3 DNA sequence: TGTGCCAGCAGTAAGTGGGCGCAGGGGGACATTCAGTACTTC. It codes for CASSKWAQGDIQYF.

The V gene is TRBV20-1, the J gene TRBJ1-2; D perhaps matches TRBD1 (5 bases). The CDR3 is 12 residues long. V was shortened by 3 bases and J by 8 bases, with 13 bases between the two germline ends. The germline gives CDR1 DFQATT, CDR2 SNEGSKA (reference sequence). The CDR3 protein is CSASVRAQGYTF. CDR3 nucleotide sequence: TGCAGTGCTAGTGTCAGGGCCCAAGGCTACACCTTC.

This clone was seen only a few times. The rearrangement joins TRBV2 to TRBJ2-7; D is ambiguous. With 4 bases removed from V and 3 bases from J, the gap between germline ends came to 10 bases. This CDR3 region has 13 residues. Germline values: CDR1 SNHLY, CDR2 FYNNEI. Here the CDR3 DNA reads TGTGCCAGCAGTGTTCAGGTCCTCTACGAGCAGTACTTC. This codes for CASSVQVLYEQYF.

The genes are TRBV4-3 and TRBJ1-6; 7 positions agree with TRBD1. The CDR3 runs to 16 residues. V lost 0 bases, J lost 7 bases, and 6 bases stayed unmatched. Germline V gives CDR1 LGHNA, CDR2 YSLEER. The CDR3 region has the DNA TGCGCCAGCAGCCAAGATACGACAGGGAACAATTCACCCCTCCACTTT. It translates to CASSQDTTGNNSPLHF.